A single sample is the source of the 6 T cell receptor beta chains below, sequenced in a study of T cell changes during pregnancy in multiple sclerosis. Using immunoSEQ multiplex PCR, the repertoire was profiled, and TCRdb retains in-frame clones only, with some absent. The repertoire holds about 40,000 clones, roughly 93% seen once, with under 0.9% in the top ten. The sequencing used CD4+ T cells from peripheral blood mononuclear cells, collected before pregnancy. The receptors here all came from a female donor with multiple sclerosis, enrolled in a pregnancy study.

CDR3 sequence (DNA): TGTGCCAGCAGTGGAAACAGGTACGAGCAGTACTTC. Translated, it gives CASSGNRYEQYF. The chain uses TRBV6-1 and TRBJ2-7; D perhaps matches TRBD1 (5 bases). There are 12 residues in the CDR3. Germline CDR1 is MNHNS and CDR2 is SASEGT. The germline V and J ends were trimmed by 4 bases and 4 bases, with 8 bases remaining between them.

This chain uses TRBV2 with TRBJ2-1, with TRBD2 identical over 9 bases. Trimming took 6 bases from V and 6 from J; bases not matched to a gene: 9. Germline V gene lookup returns CDR1 SNHLY and CDR2 FYNNEI. This CDR3 is built from 15 residues. This chain's CDR3 is CASRGGGVMTNEQFF. The CDR3 coding sequence is TGTGCCAGCAGGGGCGGGGGGGTTATGACCAATGAGCAGTTCTTC.

This clone was observed a single time. This chain's CDR3 is CASKGLAGGGKNIQYF. DNA of the CDR3: TGTGCCAGTAAGGGATTAGCGGGAGGTGGCAAAAACATTCAGTACTTC. The chain recombines TRBV19 with TRBJ2-4, with 10 bases lining up with TRBD2. Trimming cost V 7 bases and J 3 bases; bases outside gene matches: 9. Per germline, CDR1 LNHDA and CDR2 SQIVND (reference sequence). The CDR3 is 16 amino acids.

The chain uses TRBV4-1 and TRBJ2-1; D not certain. The germline V gene encodes CDR1 MGHRA and CDR2 YSYEKL. Trimming took off 3 bases at V and 10 bases at J, with 10 bases between the two ends. The CDR3 covers 12 residues. CDR3 sequence reads: CASSQDDFEQFF. The CDR3 region has the DNA TGCGCCAGCAGCCAGGATGACTTCGAGCAGTTCTTC.

This chain connects TRBV7-9 to TRBJ2-5, with 12 bases aligning to TRBD2. Germline CDR1 reads SEHNR; CDR2 reads FQNEAQ (reference sequence). Trimming took 5 bases from V and 8 from J; bases not matched to a gene: 9. This CDR3 is 15 amino acids long. DNA of the CDR3: TGTGCCAGCAGCGAAAGGACTAGCGGGATCGGAACCCAGTACTTC. It specifies CASSERTSGIGTQYF.

Comment on this clone: The junction differs from germline at one of its ends, possibly a read error. The V and J genes are TRBV28 and TRBJ2-7, with D possibly matching TRBD1 (6 bases). Germline CDR1 is MDHEN and CDR2 is SYDVKM. The length of the CDR3 is 13 residues. The CDR3 region is CASTLQGSYEQYF. CDR3 nucleotides: TGTGCCAGCACTTTACAGGGATCCTACGAGCAGTACTTC.